The source of this TCR beta chain is a study of graft-versus-host responses after intestinal transplantation. Study-wide results and limits: Allografts from individuals with graft-donor T cell macrochimerism displayed high graft-versus-host to host-versus-graft clonal ratios.

Worth noting for this clone: The antigen is unknown.

Profiling relied on immunoSEQ multiplex PCR, and the TCRdb table lists in-frame clones only, not all of them. Altogether about 24,000 clones are present, 70% to 90% being singletons, with the ten largest covering roughly 0.99%. Germline V gives CDR1 MNHEY, CDR2 SVGAGI. The CDR3 extends over 15 amino acids. V was trimmed by 5 bases and J by 2 bases, leaving 16 bases between them. This chain connects TRBV6-5 to TRBJ2-7, with D tentatively TRBD1 (6 bases). The sequenced sample was PBMCs, obtained 450 to 490 days after intestinal transplant. This TCR was sampled from a human patient who received an intestinal transplant, so some T cells may come from the graft donor. The DNA for the CDR3 is TGTGCCAGCAGTGGGGGCTGGGGGCCAGCCTACGAGCAGTACTTC. Its translation is CASSGGWGPAYEQYF.